This T cell receptor (beta chain) emerged from a study of blood T cells in healthy people across ages. CDR3 length equals 15 residues. Germline V gene data show CDR1 as DFQATT and CDR2 as SNEGSKA (reference sequence). A second PCR of roughly 7 to 11 cycles used a sample-barcoded 5' primer and a J-beta primer mix. TCRdb analysed the 5' RACE reads with MiXCR anew, one entry per CDR3 protein. The sample includes 1,300,000 or so distinct CDR3 sequences, 55% to 75% of them seen just once. Samples had at least 6 million PBMCs isolated from them. The clonotype comes from a man aged 18-30 years in good health. Sequenced material: blood. The chain has TRBV20-1 and TRBJ2-7, with TRBD2 matching over 12 bases. The end of the DNA fits TRBJ2-4 better, so the J call may be wrong. For the CDR3, the DNA is TGCAGTGCTCATCTAGCGGGAGGGCCCAGGGACATTCAGTACTTC. The encoded protein is CSAHLAGGPRDIQYF.